This T cell receptor beta chain was sequenced for a study of blood T cell repertoires in COVID-19. The CDR3 is made up of 14 amino acids. The V and J ends lost 6 bases and 1 base, in that order; junction bases with no gene match: 1. Germline assignment: CDR1 MNHNY and CDR2 SVGAGI (reference sequence). The data were produced by immunoSEQ multiplex PCR, yet TCRdb's version contains in-frame clones alone and is incomplete. The sample has 250,000 to 350,000 clones; about 89% are singletons. This sequence was found in a woman aged 55-70 years with acute or convalescent COVID-19. The rearrangement uses TRBV6-6 and TRBJ2-1; TRBD1 matches at 9 bases. Sample: peripheral blood. CDR3 DNA: TGTGCCAGCAGACAGGGGGCGTCCTACAATGAGCAGTTCTTC. Protein: CASRQGASYNEQFF.